This T cell receptor beta chain comes out of a study of blood T cells in healthy people across ages. This CDR3 comprises 17 residues. V gave up 0 bases and J gave up 0 bases, with 12 bases separating them. Germline V gives CDR1 LGHDT, CDR2 YNNKEL (reference sequence). Remarks on this clonotype: Its antigen is undetermined.

Whole-study results and caveats: Changes seen in expanded clonotypes were possibly confounded by donor CMV status left unknown. Higher naive T cell percentage went strongly together with higher TCR beta diversity.

Alongside a J-beta primer mix, a sample-barcoded 5' primer served in a second PCR lasting 7 to 11 cycles. Tags on each cDNA molecule came from a template-switch adaptor with 12 random nucleotides. TCRdb fed the 5' RACE reads into MiXCR, producing one record per CDR3 protein. The sample carries about 1.6 million distinct CDR3 sequences, about 31% recorded once. The source of this sequence is a young woman in good health. Sequenced material: blood. The V gene is TRBV3-1, the J gene TRBJ2-1; D may match TRBD1 or TRBD2 (5 bases each). CDR3 loop: CASSQEGTPSSYNEQFF. The CDR3, as DNA: TGTGCCAGCAGCCAAGAGGGGACGCCTAGCTCCTACAATGAGCAGTTCTTC.